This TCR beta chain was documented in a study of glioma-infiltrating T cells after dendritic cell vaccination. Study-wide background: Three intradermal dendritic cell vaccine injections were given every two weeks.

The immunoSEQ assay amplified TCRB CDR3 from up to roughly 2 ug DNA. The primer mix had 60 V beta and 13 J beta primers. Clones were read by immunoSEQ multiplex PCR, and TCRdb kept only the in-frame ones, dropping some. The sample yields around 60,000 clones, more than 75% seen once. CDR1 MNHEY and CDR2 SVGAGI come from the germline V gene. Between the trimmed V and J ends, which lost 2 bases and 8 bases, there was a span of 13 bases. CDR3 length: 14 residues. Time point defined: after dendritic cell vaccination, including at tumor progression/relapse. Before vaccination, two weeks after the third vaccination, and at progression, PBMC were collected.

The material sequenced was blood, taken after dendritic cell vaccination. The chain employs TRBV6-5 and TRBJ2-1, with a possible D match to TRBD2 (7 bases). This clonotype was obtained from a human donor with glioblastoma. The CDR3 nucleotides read TGTGCCAGCAGTTACGGGGGGGGCCATGATGAGCAGTTCTTC. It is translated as CASSYGGGHDEQFF.